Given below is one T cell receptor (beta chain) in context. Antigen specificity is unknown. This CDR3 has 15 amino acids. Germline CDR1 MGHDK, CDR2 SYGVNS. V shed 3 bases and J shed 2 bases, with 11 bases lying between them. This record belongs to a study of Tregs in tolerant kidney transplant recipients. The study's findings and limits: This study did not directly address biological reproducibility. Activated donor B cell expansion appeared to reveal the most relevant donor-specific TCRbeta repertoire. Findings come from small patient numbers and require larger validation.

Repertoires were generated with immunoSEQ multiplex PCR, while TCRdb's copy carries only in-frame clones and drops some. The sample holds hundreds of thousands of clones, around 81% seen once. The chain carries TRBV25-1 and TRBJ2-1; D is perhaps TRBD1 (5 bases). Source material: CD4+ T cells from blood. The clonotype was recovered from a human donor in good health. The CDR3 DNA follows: TGTGCCAGCAGTGACCAGGGAAACCCCTACAATGAGCAGTTCTTC. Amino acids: CASSDQGNPYNEQFF.